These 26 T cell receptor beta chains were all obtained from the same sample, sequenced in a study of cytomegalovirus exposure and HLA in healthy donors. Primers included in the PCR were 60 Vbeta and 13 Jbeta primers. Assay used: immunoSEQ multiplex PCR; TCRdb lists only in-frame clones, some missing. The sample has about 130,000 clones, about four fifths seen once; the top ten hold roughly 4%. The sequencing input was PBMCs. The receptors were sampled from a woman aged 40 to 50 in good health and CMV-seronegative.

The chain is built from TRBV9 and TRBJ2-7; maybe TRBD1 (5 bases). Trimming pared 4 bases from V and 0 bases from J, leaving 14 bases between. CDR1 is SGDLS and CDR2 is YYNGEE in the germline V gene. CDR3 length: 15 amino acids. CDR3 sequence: CASSPGNQGSYEQYF. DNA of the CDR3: TGTGCCAGCAGCCCAGGGAATCAGGGCTCCTACGAGCAGTACTTC. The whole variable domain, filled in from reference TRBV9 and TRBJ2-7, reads DSGVTQTPKHLITATGQRVTLRCSPRSGDLSVYWYQQSLDQGLQFLIQYYNGEERAKGNILERFSAQQFPDLHSELNLSSLELGDSALYFCASSPGNQGSYEQYFGPGTRLTVT.

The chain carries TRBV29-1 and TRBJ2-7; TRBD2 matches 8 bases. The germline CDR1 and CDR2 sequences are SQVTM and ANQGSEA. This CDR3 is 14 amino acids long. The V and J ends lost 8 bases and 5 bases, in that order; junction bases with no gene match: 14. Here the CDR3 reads CSTYATGGGNEQYF. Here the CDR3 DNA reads TGCAGCACATATGCGACGGGAGGGGGGAACGAGCAGTACTTC.

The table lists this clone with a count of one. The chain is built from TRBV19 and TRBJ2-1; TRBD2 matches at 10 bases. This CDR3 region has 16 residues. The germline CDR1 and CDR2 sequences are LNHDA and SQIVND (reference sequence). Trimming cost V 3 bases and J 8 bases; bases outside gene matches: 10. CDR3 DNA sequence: TGTGCCAGTAGTATCCCTCTAGCGGGAGTCGGGGATGAGCAGTTCTTC. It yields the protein CASSIPLAGVGDEQFF.

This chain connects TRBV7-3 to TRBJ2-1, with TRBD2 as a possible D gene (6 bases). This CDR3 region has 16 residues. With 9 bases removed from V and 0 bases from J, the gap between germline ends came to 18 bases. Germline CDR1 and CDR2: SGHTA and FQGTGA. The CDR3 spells CASAIIAETSYNEQFF. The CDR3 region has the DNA TGTGCCAGTGCAATAATAGCGGAAACCTCCTACAATGAGCAGTTCTTC.

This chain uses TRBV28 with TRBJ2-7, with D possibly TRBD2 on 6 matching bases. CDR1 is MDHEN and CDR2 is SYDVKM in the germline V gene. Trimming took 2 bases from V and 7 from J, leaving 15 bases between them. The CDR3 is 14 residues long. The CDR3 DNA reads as TGTGCCAGCAGTTTACCGGGACGGGCGGGGGAGCAGTACTTC. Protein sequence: CASSLPGRAGEQYF.

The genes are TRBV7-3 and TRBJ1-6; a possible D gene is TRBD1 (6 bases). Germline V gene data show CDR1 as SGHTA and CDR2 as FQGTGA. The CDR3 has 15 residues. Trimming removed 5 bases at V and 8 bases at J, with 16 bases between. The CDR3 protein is CASSDGPGEDSPLHF. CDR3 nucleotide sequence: TGTGCCAGCAGCGATGGTCCAGGGGAAGATTCACCCCTCCACTTT.

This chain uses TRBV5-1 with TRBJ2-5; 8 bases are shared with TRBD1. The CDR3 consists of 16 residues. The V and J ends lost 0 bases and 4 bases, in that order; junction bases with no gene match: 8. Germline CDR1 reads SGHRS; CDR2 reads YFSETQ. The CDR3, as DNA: TGCGCCAGCAGCTTGGGTACAGGGGGATCAGGAGAGACCCAGTACTTC. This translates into CASSLGTGGSGETQYF.

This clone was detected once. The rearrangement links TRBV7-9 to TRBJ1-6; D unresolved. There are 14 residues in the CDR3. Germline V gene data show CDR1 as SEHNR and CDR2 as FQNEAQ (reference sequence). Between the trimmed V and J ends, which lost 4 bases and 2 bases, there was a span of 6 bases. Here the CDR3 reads CASSSGTYNSPLHF. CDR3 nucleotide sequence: TGTGCCAGCAGCTCCGGGACCTATAATTCACCCCTCCACTTT.

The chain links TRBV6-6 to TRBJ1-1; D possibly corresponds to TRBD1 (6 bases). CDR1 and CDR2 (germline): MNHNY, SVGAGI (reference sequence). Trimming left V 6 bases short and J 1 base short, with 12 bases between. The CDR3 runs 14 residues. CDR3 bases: TGTGCCAGCAGACTTGACAGGAAGAACACTGAAGCTTTCTTT. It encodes CASRLDRKNTEAFF.

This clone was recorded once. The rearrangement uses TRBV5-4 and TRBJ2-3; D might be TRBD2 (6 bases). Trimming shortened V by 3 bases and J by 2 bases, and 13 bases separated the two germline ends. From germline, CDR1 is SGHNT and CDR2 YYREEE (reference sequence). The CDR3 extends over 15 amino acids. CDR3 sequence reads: CASSSGLLSTDTQYF. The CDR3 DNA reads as TGTGCCAGCAGCTCGGGACTTCTTTCCACAGATACGCAGTATTTT.

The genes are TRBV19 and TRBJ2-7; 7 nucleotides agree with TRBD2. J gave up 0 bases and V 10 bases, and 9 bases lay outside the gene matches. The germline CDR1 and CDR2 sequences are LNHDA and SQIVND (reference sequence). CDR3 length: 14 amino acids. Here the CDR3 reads CATSGGGSSYEQYF. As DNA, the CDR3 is TGTGCCACATCGGGGGGAGGGAGCTCCTACGAGCAGTACTTC.

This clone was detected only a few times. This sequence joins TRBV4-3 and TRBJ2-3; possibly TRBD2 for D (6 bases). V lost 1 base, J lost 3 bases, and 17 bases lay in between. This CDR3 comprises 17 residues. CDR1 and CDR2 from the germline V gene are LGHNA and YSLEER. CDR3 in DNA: TGCGCCAGCAGCCAAGGACCCCCGGGAGTGGGGACAGATACGCAGTATTTT. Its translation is CASSQGPPGVGTDTQYF.

The CDR3 protein is CASAFGETQYF. DNA for the CDR3: TGTGCCAGCGCGTTTGGAGAGACCCAGTACTTC. This chain links TRBV19 with TRBJ2-5; D unresolved. This CDR3 is built from 11 residues. The germline CDR1 and CDR2 sequences are LNHDA and SQIVND (reference sequence). The germline V and J ends were trimmed by 9 bases and 4 bases, with 9 bases remaining between them.

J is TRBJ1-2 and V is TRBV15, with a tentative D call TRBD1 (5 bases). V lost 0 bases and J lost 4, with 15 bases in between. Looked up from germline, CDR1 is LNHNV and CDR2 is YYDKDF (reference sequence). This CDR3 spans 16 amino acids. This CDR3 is CATSRDRVERGYGYTF. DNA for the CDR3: TGTGCCACCAGCAGAGACAGGGTGGAGCGTGGCTATGGCTACACCTTC.

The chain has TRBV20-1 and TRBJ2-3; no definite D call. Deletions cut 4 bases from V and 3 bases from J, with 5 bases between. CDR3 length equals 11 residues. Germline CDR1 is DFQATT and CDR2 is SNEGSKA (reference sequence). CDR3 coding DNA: TGCAGTGCTACGTATACAGATACGCAGTATTTT. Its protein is CSATYTDTQYF.

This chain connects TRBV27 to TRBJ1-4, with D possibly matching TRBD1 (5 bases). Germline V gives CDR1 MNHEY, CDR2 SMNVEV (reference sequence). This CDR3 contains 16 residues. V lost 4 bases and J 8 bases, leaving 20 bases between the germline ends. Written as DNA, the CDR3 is TGTGCCAGCAGTTCCGAGGGGACTGCGGCCATGGAAAAACTGTTTTTT. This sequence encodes CASSSEGTAAMEKLFF.

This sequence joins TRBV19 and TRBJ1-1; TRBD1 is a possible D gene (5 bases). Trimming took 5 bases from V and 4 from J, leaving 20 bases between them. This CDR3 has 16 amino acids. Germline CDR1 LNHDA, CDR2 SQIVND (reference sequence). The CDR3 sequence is CASSVAYGRGGTEAFF. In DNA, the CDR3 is TGTGCCAGTAGTGTGGCCTATGGACGGGGGGGCACTGAAGCTTTCTTT.

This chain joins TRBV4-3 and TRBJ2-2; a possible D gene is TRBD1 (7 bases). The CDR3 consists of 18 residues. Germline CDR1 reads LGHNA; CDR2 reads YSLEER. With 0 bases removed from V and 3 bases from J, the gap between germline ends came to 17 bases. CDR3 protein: CASSQEAPAGGYTGELFF. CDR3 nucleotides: TGCGCCAGCAGCCAAGAGGCTCCGGCAGGGGGGTACACCGGGGAGCTGTTTTTT.

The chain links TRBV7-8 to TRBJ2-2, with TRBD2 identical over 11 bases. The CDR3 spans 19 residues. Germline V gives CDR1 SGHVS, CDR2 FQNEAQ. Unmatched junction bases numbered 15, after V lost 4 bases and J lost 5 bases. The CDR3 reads CASSSLVSRASGRTGELFF. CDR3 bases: TGTGCCAGCAGCTCCCTGGTATCTCGGGCTAGCGGGAGGACCGGGGAGCTGTTTTTT.

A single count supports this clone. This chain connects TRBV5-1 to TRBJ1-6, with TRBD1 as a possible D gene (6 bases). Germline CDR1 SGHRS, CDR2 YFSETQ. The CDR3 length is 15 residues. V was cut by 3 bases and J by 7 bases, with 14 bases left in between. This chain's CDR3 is CASSSEGGINSPLHF. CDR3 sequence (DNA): TGCGCCAGCAGCTCGGAGGGGGGGATAAATTCACCCCTCCACTTT.

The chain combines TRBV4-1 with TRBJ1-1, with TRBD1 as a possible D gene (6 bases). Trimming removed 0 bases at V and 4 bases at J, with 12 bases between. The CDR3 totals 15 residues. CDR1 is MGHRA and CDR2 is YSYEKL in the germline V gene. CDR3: CASSQEVGGSTEAFF. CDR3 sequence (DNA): TGCGCCAGCAGCCAAGAAGTAGGGGGAAGCACTGAAGCTTTCTTT.

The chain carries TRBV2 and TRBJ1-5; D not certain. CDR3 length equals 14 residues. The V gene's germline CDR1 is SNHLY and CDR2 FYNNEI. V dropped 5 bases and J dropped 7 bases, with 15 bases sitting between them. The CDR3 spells CASSSQEARQPQHF. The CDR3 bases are TGTGCCAGCAGTAGCCAGGAAGCTCGGCAGCCCCAGCATTTT.

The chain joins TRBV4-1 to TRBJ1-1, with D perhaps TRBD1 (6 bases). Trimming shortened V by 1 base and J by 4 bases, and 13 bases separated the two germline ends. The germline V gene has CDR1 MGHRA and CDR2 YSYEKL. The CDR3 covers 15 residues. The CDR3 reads CASSQGPQGRTEAFF. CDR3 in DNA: TGCGCCAGCAGCCAAGGGCCTCAGGGGCGCACTGAAGCTTTCTTT.

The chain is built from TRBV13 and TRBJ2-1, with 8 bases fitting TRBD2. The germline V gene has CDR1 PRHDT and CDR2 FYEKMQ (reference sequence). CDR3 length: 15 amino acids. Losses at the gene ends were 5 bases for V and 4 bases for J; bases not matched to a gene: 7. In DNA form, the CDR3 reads TGTGCCAGCAGCCGACCGGGACTAGGGTACAATGAGCAGTTCTTC. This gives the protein CASSRPGLGYNEQFF.

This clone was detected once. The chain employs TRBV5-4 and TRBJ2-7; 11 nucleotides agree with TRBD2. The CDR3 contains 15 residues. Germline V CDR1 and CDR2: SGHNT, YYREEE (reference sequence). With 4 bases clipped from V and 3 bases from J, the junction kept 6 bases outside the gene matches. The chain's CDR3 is CASSAQLAGVYEQYF. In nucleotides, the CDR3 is TGTGCCAGCAGCGCCCAACTAGCGGGAGTCTACGAGCAGTACTTC.

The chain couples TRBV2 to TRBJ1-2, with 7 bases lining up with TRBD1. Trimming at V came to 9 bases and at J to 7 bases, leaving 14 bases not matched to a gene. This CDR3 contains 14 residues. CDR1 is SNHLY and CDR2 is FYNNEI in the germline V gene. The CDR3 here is CARMGQTFRSGYTF. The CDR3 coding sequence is TGTGCCAGGATGGGACAGACTTTTAGGAGTGGCTACACCTTC.